This T cell receptor (beta chain) was retrieved from a study of metastatic and nonmetastatic thyroid tumors. Study summary: Blood and tumor or nodule tissue repertoires from malignant and benign thyroid patients were compared.

Among the patients, none had received any treatment before thyroid surgery. The CDR3 runs to 14 residues. V lost 0 bases and J lost 6, with 10 bases in between. CDR1 is SGHNT, CDR2 YYREEE, per germline (reference sequence). Points from the study as a whole: Benign nodules were reported to have significantly lower TCR beta diversity than malignant thyroid tumors, in blood and tumor.

Original data processing: Across clinicopathological groups, CDR3 differences served as the basis for building a distant-metastasis classifier for papillary thyroid cancer. TCRdb reprocessed the PCR reads via MiXCR. TCRdb, not the authors, supplied the V and J calls. The sample consists of approximately 4,000 clones, roughly a fifth of them appearing once. In this sample, this clone turned up many times. Its antigen is not known. The sequence was obtained from a male donor with papillary thyroid cancer or a benign thyroid nodule (not recorded which). Some clones in this sample may be carry-over from other donors' samples. V is TRBV5-4 and J is TRBJ2-1; D is uncertain. Sequenced sample: tumor tissue. This chain's CDR3 is CASSLDATGNEQFF. CDR3 DNA: TGTGCCAGCAGCTTGGACGCGACCGGCAATGAGCAGTTCTTC. Together with reference TRBV5-4 and TRBJ2-1, the CDR3 gives the full variable domain: ETGVTQSPTHLIKTRGQQVTLRCSSQSGHNTVSWYQQALGQGPQFIFQYYREEENGRGNFPPRFSGLQFPNYSSELNVNALELDDSALYLCASSLDATGNEQFFGPGTRLTVL.